The 14 T cell receptor beta chains listed next were all sequenced from one sample in a study of OX40 agonist ivuxolimab in advanced cancers. Libraries were prepared by immunoSEQ multiplex PCR; TCRdb keeps only in-frame clonotypes and omits some of them. Of fewer than 90,000 clones listed, roughly 80% are singletons. Sequencing was performed on CD4+ or CD8+ T cells sorted from blood, taken in a trial of the OX40 agonist ivuxolimab. These receptors were taken from an adult with an advanced solid tumor such as melanoma, head and neck, liver or kidney cancer.

The CDR3 spells CSTWTGAGYTF. The CDR3, as DNA: TGCAGCACATGGACAGGGGCTGGCTACACCTTC. The chain joins TRBV29-1 to TRBJ1-2; 9 positions match TRBD1. Germline trimming cut 8 bases from V and 7 bases from J; bases unmatched to any gene: 5. The CDR3 totals 11 residues. Germline lookup yields CDR1 SQVTM and CDR2 ANQGSEA.

This clone was counted a few times. The rearrangement uses TRBV28 and TRBJ2-1, with D maybe TRBD1 (5 bases). Germline V lookup: CDR1 MDHEN, CDR2 SYDVKM. V gave up 5 bases and J gave up 12 bases, with 14 bases separating them. The CDR3 totals 12 residues. The CDR3 nucleotides read TGTGCCAGCAGTCCGACAGCGAAAGGGCAGTTCTTC. Translating it yields CASSPTAKGQFF.

The gene calls are TRBV19 and TRBJ2-1; 8 bases line up with TRBD1. Germline CDR1 is LNHDA and CDR2 is SQIVND (reference sequence). This CDR3 comprises 15 residues. Trimming took 8 bases from V and 3 from J; bases not matched to a gene: 9. The CDR3 is CASLRTGGSYNEQFF. DNA for the CDR3: TGTGCCAGTCTCCGAACAGGGGGAAGCTACAATGAGCAGTTCTTC.

V usage is TRBV19 and J usage is TRBJ2-4, with 8 nucleotides matching TRBD1. The CDR3 sequence is 15 residues long. J lost 9 bases, V lost 5 bases, and 12 bases had no gene match. CDR1 is LNHDA and CDR2 is SQIVND in the germline V gene (reference sequence). Here the CDR3 reads CASSAGQVLWSIQYF. The CDR3 DNA reads TGTGCCAGTAGTGCGGGACAGGTTTTGTGGAGCATTCAGTACTTC.

The gene calls are TRBV11-3 and TRBJ1-6, with no clear D. Germline values: CDR1 SGHNT, CDR2 YENEEA. The CDR3 consists of 13 residues. The V gene lost 5 bases and the J gene lost 7 bases, with 9 bases spanning the gap. The CDR3 region has the DNA TGTGCCAGCAGCAGCAGAACCAATTCACCCCTCCACTTT. It codes for CASSSRTNSPLHF.

J is TRBJ2-5 and V is TRBV21-1; the table's TRBD1 call for D was not verified on the DNA. TRBV21-1 is shown as a pseudogene. The CDR3 is made up of 15 amino acids. CDR3 in DNA: TGTGCCAGCAGCAAACCGAGGGGGTACCAAGAGACCCAGTACTTC. Protein product: CASSKPRGYQETQYF.

The V call is TRBV11-2, the J call TRBJ2-1, with 7 bases aligning to TRBD2. Per germline, CDR1 SGHAT and CDR2 FQNNGV. The CDR3 covers 16 residues. The V segment lost 0 bases and the J segment 7 bases; nucleotides outside the gene matches: 9. CDR3 region: CASSLDPQRGRNEQFF. The CDR3 nucleotides are TGTGCCAGCAGCTTAGATCCCCAGCGGGGTAGGAATGAGCAGTTCTTC.

The V and J genes are TRBV7-7 and TRBJ2-3, with 7 bases aligning to TRBD2. CDR3 size: 15 residues. V shed 2 bases, J shed 3 bases, and the junction held 5 bases outside the gene matches. Germline CDR1 and CDR2: SSHAT and FNYEAQ (reference sequence). CDR3 nucleotide sequence: TGTGCCAGCAGCTTAATTGGGGGGGAGACAGATACGCAGTATTTT. Its translation is CASSLIGGETDTQYF. The full variable domain, its missing parts supplied by reference TRBV7-7 and TRBJ2-3, is GAGVSQSPRYKVTKRGQDVTLRCDPISSHATLYWYQQALGQGPEFLTYFNYEAQPDKSGLPSDRFSAERPEGSISTLTIQRTEQRDSAMYRCASSLIGGETDTQYFGPGTRLTVL.

This clone was seen once. The rearrangement links TRBV19 to TRBJ2-5; 10 bases agree with TRBD2. There are 16 residues in the CDR3. The ends lost 6 bases at V and 0 bases at J; junction bases unmatched: 7. Germline CDR1 is LNHDA and CDR2 is SQIVND (reference sequence). The CDR3 bases are TGTGCCAGTAGCGGACTAGGACTAGCGGACCAAGAGACCCAGTACTTC. Amino acids: CASSGLGLADQETQYF. The whole variable domain, filled in from reference TRBV19 and TRBJ2-5, reads DGGITQSPKYLFRKEGQNVTLSCEQNLNHDAMYWYRQDPGQGLRLIYYSQIVNDFQKGDIAEGYSVSREKKESFPLTVTSAQKNPTAFYLCASSGLGLADQETQYFGPGTRLLVL.

J is TRBJ2-1 and V is TRBV2; TRBD1 matches 8 bases. Germline CDR1 SNHLY, CDR2 FYNNEI. Trimming took 6 bases from V and 3 from J; bases not matched to a gene: 7. The CDR3 loop spans 15 amino acids. The CDR3 sequence: CASREQGVNYNEQFF. The CDR3 coding sequence is TGTGCCAGCAGGGAACAGGGGGTAAACTACAATGAGCAGTTCTTC.

This chain connects TRBV14 to TRBJ2-7; 7 nucleotides line up with TRBD2. Germline CDR1 reads SGHDN; CDR2 reads FVKESK. V trimming: 4 bases; J trimming: 0 bases; junction bases outside the gene matches: 3. The CDR3 is 14 residues long. CDR3 region: CASSRGGSSYEQYF. The CDR3 DNA is TGTGCCAGCAGCCGGGGGGGGAGCTCCTACGAGCAGTACTTC. The full variable domain, with the rest looked up from reference TRBV14 and TRBJ2-7, is EAGVTQFPSHSVIEKGQTVTLRCDPISGHDNLYWYRRVMGKEIKFLLHFVKESKQDESGMPNNRFLAERTGGTYSTLKVQPAELEDSGVYFCASSRGGSSYEQYFGPGTRLTVT.

The chain recombines TRBV6-1 with TRBJ1-1, with TRBD1 identical over 7 bases. This CDR3 has 13 residues. With V trimmed by 5 bases and J by 3 bases, 3 bases remained unmatched. CDR1 is MNHNS and CDR2 is SASEGT in the germline V gene. This chain's CDR3 is CASSHTGDTEAFF. The CDR3 region has the DNA TGTGCCAGCAGTCACACAGGGGACACTGAAGCTTTCTTT.

This clone was picked up one time. The V and J genes are TRBV5-6 and TRBJ2-1; D may be TRBD2 (6 bases). The CDR3 has 13 residues. The V end was cut by 0 bases, the J end by 6 bases, with 7 bases between. Germline CDR1 is SGHDT and CDR2 is YYEEEE. CDR3 sequence: CASSLVGGNEQFF. As DNA, the CDR3 is TGTGCCAGCAGCTTGGTCGGGGGCAATGAGCAGTTCTTC.

The V gene is TRBV15, the J gene TRBJ2-1, with 8 bases matching TRBD2. This CDR3 contains 16 residues. The junction had 5 bases not matched to a gene; V was cut back by 3 bases and J by 1 base. Germline V gene data show CDR1 as LNHNV and CDR2 as YYDKDF (reference sequence). CDR3 DNA: TGTGCCACCAGCAGGCAAGCGGGGGAGTCCTACAATGAGCAGTTCTTC. It translates to CATSRQAGESYNEQFF.